This T cell receptor beta chain originates from a study of T cells in Graves' hyperthyroidism and ophthalmopathy (dated by TCRdb to about 2019). For the study in its entirety: Peripheral blood was sampled at the time of initial diagnosis, prior to any treatment. A discovery cohort of about a hundred patients, roughly 40 with Graves' ophthalmopathy and about 58 with stable Graves' hyperthyroidism, was used to find distinguishing TCR V-J signatures. Prospective prediction of ophthalmopathy was tested in an independent validation cohort of 18 to 20 hyperthyroidism patients and approximately 17 patients who later progressed to ophthalmopathy. The roughly 91 discovery patients were randomly split 7:3 into training and test sets. In addition, the study compared T-cell repertoires in thyroid tissue and in blood from several Graves' hyperthyroidism patients. Once sampling was done, hyperthyroidism patients were given methimazole at a starting dose of 30 mg daily, whereas ophthalmopathy patients were given high-dose intravenous methylprednisolone. According to the paper, TCR Vbeta CDR3 sequencing was carried out on approximately 140 peripheral blood samples, which came from fewer than 50 ophthalmopathy, about 75 hyperthyroidism and some 17 progressor patients.

Overall study outcomes, separate from this receptor: A model built on a 13 V-J signature distinguished ophthalmopathy from stable hyperthyroidism, reaching about 88% sensitivity and about 81% specificity in cross-validation and 80%/75% in testing. Sample size was not statistically predetermined, and investigators were not blinded to group allocation. In validation, progression to ophthalmopathy was predicted by the model with about 70% sensitivity and roughly 76% specificity, a median of approximately 6.5 months before onset. Most expanded thyroid clonotypes (frequency above 0.001) were also found in blood, which suggests that blood repertoires may mirror thyroid immune responses.

The germline V gene (reference sequence) provides CDR1 DFQATT and CDR2 SNEGSKA. V was cut back by 0 bases and J by 7 bases, leaving a gap of 16 bases between them. Including cysteine and phenylalanine, the CDR3 has 16 amino acids. Of all the DNA, just the CDR3 is kept, 48 bases in frame from base 1. The sample holds many counts of this clonotype. Its antigen is unknown. No qualities accompany the bases; no much larger clone lies one base away. The TCR beta CDR3 regions were amplified from the RNA transcripts. A first-round RT-PCR of the TCR CDR3 used the HTBI primer set with the Qiagen OneStep RT-PCR kit. A second multiplex PCR round built the libraries, followed by size selection and purification. Sequencing of the libraries was done on an Illumina HiSeq2000 using paired-end 100 bp reads. As for how the authors treated the data: Raw data were processed with SOAPnuke, discarding reads with adapters, uncalled bases, mean Phred below 15, or no exact constant-primer or identifier match. High-quality paired reads were merged with COPE v1.2.5, and unique nucleotide sequences were defined as clonotypes. Clonotypes were aligned to IMGT TRBV, TRBD and TRBJ reference segments using MiTCR v1.1. The analysis was restricted to V-J combinations with a frequency above 0.0001, which together covered 99.2% of the repertoires. The TCS score was defined as F50 (clonal expansion) divided by E x V (chaos), with BLOSUM62-based TCRdist calculated between CDR3 peptides within each V-J. Welch's t-statistics and random forest reduced around 520 V-J features to about 13, which were used in a naive Bayes classifier (R e1071). TCRdb cleaned the public reads at Q25 with fastp, built clones with MiXCR and kept in-frame beta chains. All rows with the same CDR3 protein become a single entry with the most common DNA and genes. Here the V and J calls rest on TCRdb's processing, not on the authors' analysis. A total of approximately 600,000 distinct CDR3 sequences appear in this sample, around 14% of them only once. Around 7% of the sample goes to the ten largest clones.

Ophthalmopathy patients had moderately to severely active disease, with a Clinical Activity Score of 3 or more, a NOSPECS grade of 4 or more, and a disease duration of less than 3 months. The study excluded patients with uncontrolled infections, other autoimmune diseases, pregnancy or lactation. Diagnoses were based on clinical symptoms, serum thyroxine and TRAb, thyroid ultrasound and orbital computed tomography. Ficoll-Paque density gradient centrifugation was used to isolate PBMCs from 9.5 to 10 ml of fresh peripheral blood. Total RNA was extracted with Trizol reagent, and quality was checked on an Agilent 2100 Bioanalyzer.

This TCR derives from a woman aged 18-29 years with Graves' ophthalmopathy. The receptor chain draws on TRBV20-1 and TRBJ1-6, with a tentative D gene TRBD1 over 5 matching bases. Sequencing was carried out using blood. CDR3 reads: CSARDLGGGTNSPLHF. In nucleotides, the sequence is TGCAGTGCTAGAGATCTTGGGGGGGGTACCAATTCACCCCTCCACTTT.